This TCR beta chain is from a study of T-cell reconstitution after alpha-beta-depleted transplantation in children. Study conclusions and caveats: The high TCRbeta diversity at day 60 in some patients came from surviving recipient T cells and thymic progenitors. T-cell counts and diversity at one year post-transplant came mainly from newly produced T cells.

Unique molecular identifiers were incorporated during preparation of the TCRbeta library. TCRdb re-called the PCR reads with MiXCR, one entry per CDR3 protein. The sample records fewer than 700,000 distinct CDR3 sequences, 10% to 15% being singletons. This clonotype was detected many times. Its specificity is unknown. Trimming left V 3 bases short and J 9 bases short, with 7 bases between. Germline CDR1 reads MDHEN; CDR2 reads SYDVKM. The CDR3 covers 11 residues. V gene TRBV28 combines with J gene TRBJ2-3, with D maybe TRBD1 (5 bases). The receptor was derived from a male patient younger than 18 who had a stem cell transplant for acute myeloid leukemia, so the T cells may come from the graft donor. Source: PBMCs, mostly from graft donor cells, taken 360 days after TCRalphabeta/CD19-depleted stem cell transplant. CDR3 sequence reads: CASSLTATQYF. The CDR3 DNA follows: TGTGCCAGCAGTTTGACAGCGACGCAGTATTTT.